This TCR beta chain was identified in a study of blood T cells in healthy people across ages. There are many counts of this clonotype. V lost 4 bases, J lost 0 bases, and 13 bases lay in between. This CDR3 is built from 14 residues. Germline V CDR1 and CDR2: SQVTM, ANQGSEA. Next came a second PCR, run for about 7 to 12 cycles, which used a sample-barcoded 5' primer along with a J-beta primer mix. Each CDR3 protein gets one entry after TCRdb re-called the 5' RACE reads with MiXCR. The sample holds about a million distinct CDR3 sequences; roughly 51% are singletons and the top ten take about a fifth. This clonotype was sampled from a woman aged 55-70 years in good health. The sequencing input was blood. V usage is TRBV29-1 and J usage is TRBJ2-7; tentative D call: TRBD1 (6 bases). CDR3: CSVALDRSSYEQYF. The CDR3 DNA is TGCAGCGTTGCCTTGGACAGAAGCTCCTACGAGCAGTACTTC.